This T cell receptor (beta chain) was captured in a study of T-cell memory formation after mild COVID-19. TCRdb re-analysed the 5' RACE reads in MiXCR, keeping a single row per CDR3 protein. The repertoire has almost 550,000 distinct CDR3 sequences, roughly 22% of them found once; the top ten carry about 12%. CDR3 size: 13 residues. The V gene's germline CDR1 is SGHAT and CDR2 FQNNGV. With V trimmed by 5 bases and J by 5 bases, 4 bases remained unmatched. The chain recombines TRBV11-2 with TRBJ2-3; 7 positions agree with TRBD2. This receptor was obtained from an adult woman who had mild COVID-19 (a few samples of this study predate the infection). Cell type and time point are not known. The sequenced sample consisted of PBMCs or a T cell subset sorted from them (not recorded which). CDR3 protein: CASSPTGGDTQYF. Here the CDR3 DNA reads TGTGCCAGCAGCCCGACGGGGGGAGATACGCAGTATTTT. Full variable domain (remainder filled in from reference TRBV11-2 and TRBJ2-3): EAGVAQSPRYKIIEKRQSVAFWCNPISGHATLYWYQQILGQGPKLLIQFQNNGVVDDSQLPKDRFSAERLKGVDSTLKIQPAKLEDSAVYLCASSPTGGDTQYFGPGTRLTVL.